The 27 T cell receptor beta chains below come from one sample, sequenced in a study of persistence of HIV-infected CD4 T cells. The stimulus was lysate of CMV-infected fibroblasts, approximately 9.6 ug/mL. Sorting of responding CD4+ T cells relied on upregulated CD40 ligand together with CD69. What these receptors recognize is not known. The immunoSEQ assay was version 4, run in survey mode. Data came from immunoSEQ multiplex PCR; TCRdb stores just in-frame clones and leaves some out. The sample yields about 20,000 clones, 75% to 85% seen once. Sequences were derived from CD4+ T cells sorted from PBMCs after roughly 18-hour stimulation, sampled from a patient who received antiretroviral therapy. The origin of the receptors is an adult man with HIV who was CMV-seropositive.

The chain recombines TRBV28 with TRBJ1-1, with D tentatively TRBD1 (6 bases). The CDR3 covers 13 residues. From germline, CDR1 is MDHEN and CDR2 SYDVKM. Trimming shortened V by 6 bases and J by 6 bases, and 14 bases separated the two germline ends. The CDR3 region is CASRAAGVPEAFF. In DNA form, the CDR3 reads TGTGCCAGCAGGGCGGCAGGGGTCCCTGAAGCTTTCTTT. The full variable domain, with the rest looked up from reference TRBV28 and TRBJ1-1, is DVKVTQSSRYLVKRTGEKVFLECVQDMDHENMFWYRQDPGLGLRLIYFSYDVKMKEKGDIPEGYSVSREKKERFSLILESASTNQTSMYLCASRAAGVPEAFFGQGTRLTVV.

The sample holds a few counts of this clone. This chain connects TRBV7-8 to TRBJ2-2; D not certain. V lost 2 bases and J 5 bases, leaving 9 bases between the germline ends. CDR1 SGHVS and CDR2 FQNEAQ come from the germline V gene. The CDR3 length is 14 residues. The CDR3 nucleotides read TGTGCCAGCAGCTTATCGGCGGTTACCGGGGAGCTGTTTTTT. This encodes CASSLSAVTGELFF.

This clone came up a few times. At the DNA level, this CDR3 is encoded by other sequences in the same sample as well. CDR3 sequence: CASGLVPSSSYNEQFF. The CDR3 DNA is TGTGCTAGTGGTTTGGTACCGAGTAGCTCCTACAATGAGCAGTTCTTC. This chain uses TRBV12-5 with TRBJ2-1; no definite D call. Between the trimmed V and J ends, which lost 0 bases and 0 bases, there was a span of 9 bases. The CDR3 totals 16 residues. From germline, CDR1 is LGHNT and CDR2 FRNRAP.

V is TRBV6-5 and J is TRBJ1-2, with 7 bases lining up with TRBD1. The germline gives CDR1 MNHEY, CDR2 SVGAGI. The V segment lost 7 bases and the J segment 0 bases; nucleotides outside the gene matches: 2. There are 13 residues in the CDR3. This CDR3 reads CASKGATNYGYTF. The CDR3 DNA reads as TGTGCCAGCAAGGGGGCGACTAACTATGGCTACACCTTC.

The chain couples TRBV7-3 to TRBJ2-2, with D possibly matching TRBD1 (6 bases). The CDR3 is 14 residues long. Per the germline V gene, CDR1 is SGHTA and CDR2 is FQGTGA. V was trimmed by 5 bases and J by 1 base, leaving 8 bases between them. CDR3 nucleotide sequence: TGTGCCAGCAGCCAACAGGGGAACACCGGGGAGCTGTTTTTT. The encoded protein is CASSQQGNTGELFF.

The chain couples TRBV3-1 (or the pseudogene TRBV3-2) to TRBJ2-7; D gene uncertain. This CDR3 comprises 11 residues. With 1 base removed from V and 5 bases from J, the gap between germline ends came to 3 bases. Germline CDR1 is LGHDT and CDR2 is YNNKEL (reference sequence). CDR3 sequence (DNA): TGTGCCAGCAGCCAAGTACACGAGCAGTACTTC. Translation gives CASSQVHEQYF.

The genes are TRBV19 and TRBJ1-2; D is ambiguous. V dropped 1 base and J dropped 8 bases, with 11 bases sitting between them. The CDR3 covers 13 residues. Germline loops: CDR1 LNHDA, CDR2 SQIVND (reference sequence). The CDR3 loop reads CASSIGAARGYTF. CDR3 nucleotide sequence: TGTGCCAGTAGTATAGGAGCAGCGAGAGGCTACACCTTC.

This sequence joins TRBV6-2 or TRBV6-3 and TRBJ1-2, with D perhaps TRBD1 (5 bases). Germline V gene sequence: CDR1 MNHEY, CDR2 SVGEGT. CDR3 length: 14 amino acids. Between the trimmed V and J ends, which lost 6 bases and 2 bases, there was a span of 13 bases. For the CDR3, the DNA is TGTGCCAGCAGCCTTTCGAGACAGAACTATGGCTACACCTTC. Amino acid sequence: CASSLSRQNYGYTF.

V gene TRBV18 combines with J gene TRBJ1-1; a weak D match, TRBD1 (5 bases). The germline V gene encodes CDR1 KGHSH and CDR2 LQKENI. The CDR3 consists of 12 residues. The V gene lost 4 bases and the J gene lost 8 bases, with 11 bases spanning the gap. DNA for the CDR3: TGTGCCAGCTCACTCGGGACGGCAGAAGCTTTCTTT. Residues: CASSLGTAEAFF.

This chain joins TRBV30 and TRBJ2-7; possible D gene TRBD2, 5 bases. CDR1 is GTSNPN, CDR2 SVGIG, per germline (reference sequence). The CDR3 extends over 12 amino acids. V was trimmed by 3 bases and J by 3 bases, leaving 9 bases between them. CDR3 residues: CAWRDGDYEQYF. In DNA form, the CDR3 reads TGTGCCTGGAGGGACGGGGACTACGAGCAGTACTTC.

This chain links TRBV19 with TRBJ2-2, with 10 bases fitting TRBD1. The CDR3 runs 17 residues. Trimming at V came to 7 bases and at J to 5 bases, leaving 13 bases not matched to a gene. The germline gives CDR1 LNHDA, CDR2 SQIVND (reference sequence). This CDR3 is CASTDPGGTGETGELFF. The CDR3 DNA follows: TGTGCCAGTACCGACCCCGGCGGGACAGGGGAAACCGGGGAGCTGTTTTTT.

The gene calls are TRBV5-1 and TRBJ1-4, with D tentatively TRBD1 (5 bases). V was trimmed by 4 bases and J by 3 bases, leaving 10 bases between them. Germline CDR1 is SGHRS and CDR2 is YFSETQ. The CDR3 is made up of 14 amino acids. DNA for the CDR3: TGCGCCAGCAGCCCGGGACTCTCTAATGAAAAACTGTTTTTT. It is translated as CASSPGLSNEKLFF.

A single count supports this clone. The rearrangement uses TRBV7-6 and TRBJ2-2; 8 nucleotides match TRBD1. CDR1 and CDR2 from the germline V gene are SGHVS and FNYEAQ. Unmatched junction bases numbered 5, after V lost 3 bases and J lost 5 bases. This CDR3 contains 15 residues. CDR3 in amino acids: CASSFQGASTGELFF. In DNA form, the CDR3 reads TGTGCCAGCAGCTTCCAGGGGGCTAGTACCGGGGAGCTGTTTTTT.

The chain uses TRBV25-1 and TRBJ1-5; D not certain. There are 15 residues in the CDR3. The V and J ends lost 2 bases and 0 bases respectively, with 8 bases between them. Germline loops: CDR1 MGHDK, CDR2 SYGVNS. CDR3 residues: CASSEGRFSNQPQHF. The DNA for the CDR3 is TGTGCCAGCAGTGAAGGCAGGTTTAGCAATCAGCCCCAGCATTTT.

The chain couples TRBV12-2 to TRBJ1-4; TRBD1 is the table's D call, not checked against the DNA. TRBV12-2 is tagged as a pseudogene. The CDR3 extends over 17 amino acids. The CDR3 region is CASRPELGGPTNEKLFF. CDR3 DNA: TGTGCAAGTCGCCCGGAATTAGGGGGCCCAACTAATGAAAAACTGTTTTTT.

The chain uses TRBV5-5 and TRBJ1-4; D perhaps matches TRBD1 (5 bases). The V gene lost 3 bases and the J gene lost 0 bases, with 9 bases spanning the gap. The CDR3 sequence is 15 residues long. Germline-derived CDR1 and CDR2 are SGHKS and YYEKEE (reference sequence). The CDR3 spells CASSWRGATNEKLFF. The CDR3, as DNA: TGTGCCAGCAGCTGGAGGGGTGCAACTAATGAAAAACTGTTTTTT.

V and J are TRBV28 and TRBJ1-5; D is unresolved. The CDR3 runs 16 residues. CDR1 and CDR2 (germline): MDHEN, SYDVKM. Trimming removed 2 bases at V and 11 bases at J, with 22 bases between. The CDR3: CASSLRRAPAVRSQHF. CDR3 nucleotide sequence: TGTGCCAGCAGTTTACGTAGGGCCCCGGCAGTGAGGTCCCAGCATTTT.

The DNA of the CDR3 is TGTGCCAGCACCAAAACCGGGGCCCCAAGGGGCTACACCTTC. As protein: CASTKTGAPRGYTF. V is TRBV25-1 and J is TRBJ1-2; possible D gene TRBD1, 5 bases. Germline values: CDR1 MGHDK, CDR2 SYGVNS. This CDR3 spans 14 amino acids. Trimming left V 7 bases short and J 8 bases short, with 20 bases between.

This clone appeared a few times. J is TRBJ2-1 and V is TRBV27; maybe TRBD2 (6 bases). CDR1 is MNHEY and CDR2 is SMNVEV in the germline V gene (reference sequence). The CDR3 contains 16 residues. V dropped 7 bases and J dropped 5 bases, with 21 bases sitting between them. CDR3 protein: CASTKGGPSYNNEQFF. The DNA of the CDR3 is TGTGCCAGCACCAAAGGAGGGCCTAGCTATAACAATGAGCAGTTCTTC.

V gene TRBV29-1 combines with J gene TRBJ1-2; D is perhaps TRBD1 (6 bases). The CDR3 has 12 amino acids. Germline values: CDR1 SQVTM, CDR2 ANQGSEA. The germline V and J ends were trimmed by 4 bases and 4 bases, with 10 bases remaining between them. As DNA, the CDR3 is TGCAGCGTTGGCCAGACAGGCTATGGCTACACCTTC. Its translation: CSVGQTGYGYTF.

This clone was counted only a few times. V and J are TRBV14 and TRBJ1-6; TRBD1 might be the D (5 bases). CDR1 and CDR2 from the germline V gene are SGHDN and FVKESK. This CDR3 is 16 amino acids long. Trimming pared 4 bases from V and 7 bases from J, leaving 17 bases between. CDR3 sequence: CASSRFRGPLNSPLHF. The CDR3 DNA reads as TGTGCCAGCAGCCGCTTCCGGGGCCCTCTAAATTCACCCCTCCACTTT.

This clone was counted a single time. The chain is built from TRBV4-2 and TRBJ2-7; 12 positions agree with TRBD2. Germline-derived CDR1 and CDR2 are LGHNA and YNFKEQ. V shed 0 bases and J 8 bases; nucleotides not matched to a gene: 17. CDR3 length: 19 amino acids. CDR3 region: CASSQDSPRSSGGDSQQYF. CDR3 bases: TGTGCCAGCAGCCAAGATTCCCCCCGGTCTAGCGGGGGGGACTCCCAGCAGTACTTC.

This clone is deemed medium-sized. CDR3 sequence reads: CASSLQGFDQPQHF. CDR3 coding DNA: TGTGCCAGCAGTTTACAGGGGTTTGATCAGCCCCAGCATTTT. The chain has TRBV6-1 and TRBJ1-5, with TRBD1 identical over 7 bases. V lost 5 bases, J lost 5 bases, and 6 bases stayed unmatched. The CDR3 is 14 amino acids. The germline V gene has CDR1 MNHNS and CDR2 SASEGT.

The chain uses TRBV18 and TRBJ1-2; 7 positions match TRBD1. The CDR3 contains 14 residues. Germline CDR1 is KGHSH and CDR2 is LQKENI. With 3 bases clipped from V and 8 bases from J, the junction kept 9 bases outside the gene matches. CDR3 residues: CASSPSDRLLGYTF. CDR3 DNA: TGTGCCAGCTCACCGTCGGACAGGCTCTTAGGCTACACCTTC.

The gene calls are TRBV5-1 and TRBJ2-7, with TRBD1 matching over 7 bases. From germline, CDR1 is SGHRS and CDR2 YFSETQ. The ends lost 5 bases at V and 5 bases at J; junction bases unmatched: 7. The CDR3 consists of 13 residues. CDR3 sequence reads: CASRPDRDDEQYF. The CDR3 coding sequence is TGCGCCAGCAGACCCGACAGGGACGACGAGCAGTACTTC.

The V gene is TRBV10-1, the J gene TRBJ1-1, with 7 positions matching TRBD1. This CDR3 is 15 amino acids long. Germline V CDR1 and CDR2: WNHNN, SYGVQD (reference sequence). V gave up 4 bases and J gave up 1 base; unmatched junction bases: 6. CDR3: CASSVRQGANTEAFF. The CDR3 DNA reads as TGCGCCAGCAGTGTTAGACAGGGAGCGAACACTGAAGCTTTCTTT.

This clone was detected only a few times. The same CDR3 arises from other DNA sequences in this sample as well. The chain couples TRBV6-6 to TRBJ2-6; TRBD2 is a possible D gene (7 bases). Germline assignment: CDR1 MNHNY and CDR2 SVGAGI (reference sequence). The CDR3 is 15 amino acids. The V and J ends lost 6 bases and 4 bases respectively, with 13 bases between them. The CDR3 sequence: CASRGGRGGANVLTF. The DNA of the CDR3 is TGTGCCAGCAGGGGGGGGCGCGGCGGGGCCAACGTCCTGACTTTC.